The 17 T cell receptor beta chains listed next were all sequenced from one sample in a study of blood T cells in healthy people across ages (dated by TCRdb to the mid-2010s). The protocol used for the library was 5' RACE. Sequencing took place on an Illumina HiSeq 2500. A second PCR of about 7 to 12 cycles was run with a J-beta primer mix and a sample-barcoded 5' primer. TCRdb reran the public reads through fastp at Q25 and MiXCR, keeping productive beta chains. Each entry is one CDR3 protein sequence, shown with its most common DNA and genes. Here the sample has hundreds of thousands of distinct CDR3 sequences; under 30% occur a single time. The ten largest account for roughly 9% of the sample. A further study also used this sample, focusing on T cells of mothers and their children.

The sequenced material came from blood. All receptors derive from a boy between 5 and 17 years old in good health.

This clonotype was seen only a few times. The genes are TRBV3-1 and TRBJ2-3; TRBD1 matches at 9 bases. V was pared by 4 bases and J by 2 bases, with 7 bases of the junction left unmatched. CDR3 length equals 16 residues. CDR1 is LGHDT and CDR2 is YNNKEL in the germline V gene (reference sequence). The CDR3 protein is CASSPRDRAHTDTQYF. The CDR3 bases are TGTGCCAGCAGCCCCCGGGACAGGGCACACACAGATACGCAGTATTTT.

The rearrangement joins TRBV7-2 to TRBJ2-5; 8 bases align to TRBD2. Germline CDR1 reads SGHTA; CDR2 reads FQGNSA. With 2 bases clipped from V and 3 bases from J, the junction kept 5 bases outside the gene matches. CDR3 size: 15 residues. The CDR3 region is CASSLTGTRKETQYF. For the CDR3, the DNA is TGTGCCAGCAGCTTAACCGGGACTAGAAAAGAGACCCAGTACTTC.

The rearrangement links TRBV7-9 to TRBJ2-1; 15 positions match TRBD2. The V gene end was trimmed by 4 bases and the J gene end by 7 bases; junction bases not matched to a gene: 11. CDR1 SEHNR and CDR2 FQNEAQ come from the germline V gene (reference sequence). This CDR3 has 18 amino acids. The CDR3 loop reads CASSSQGGLAGGGNEQFF. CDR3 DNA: TGTGCCAGCAGCTCCCAAGGGGGACTAGCGGGAGGAGGGAATGAGCAGTTCTTC.

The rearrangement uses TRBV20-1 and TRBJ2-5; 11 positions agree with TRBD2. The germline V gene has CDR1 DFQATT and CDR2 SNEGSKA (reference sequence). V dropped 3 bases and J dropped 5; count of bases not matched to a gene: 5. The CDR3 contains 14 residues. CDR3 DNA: TGCAGTGCTAGCGCTAGCGGGGGGTCGGAGACCCAGTACTTC. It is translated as CSASASGGSETQYF.

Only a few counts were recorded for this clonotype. The chain's CDR3 is CSARNERGSSYEQYF. CDR3 DNA sequence: TGCAGTGCTAGAAACGAGCGGGGGAGCTCCTACGAGCAGTACTTC. This chain uses TRBV20-1 with TRBJ2-7; 8 nucleotides agree with TRBD2. Trimming at V came to 2 bases and at J to 0 bases, leaving 6 bases not matched to a gene. This CDR3 has 15 amino acids. Germline values: CDR1 DFQATT, CDR2 SNEGSKA (reference sequence).

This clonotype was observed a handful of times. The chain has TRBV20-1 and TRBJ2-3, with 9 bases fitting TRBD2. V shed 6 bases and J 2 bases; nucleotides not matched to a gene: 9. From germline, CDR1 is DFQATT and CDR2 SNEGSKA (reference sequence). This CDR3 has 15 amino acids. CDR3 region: CSASRLAESTDTQYF. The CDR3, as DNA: TGCAGTGCCTCTCGACTAGCGGAATCCACAGATACGCAGTATTTT.

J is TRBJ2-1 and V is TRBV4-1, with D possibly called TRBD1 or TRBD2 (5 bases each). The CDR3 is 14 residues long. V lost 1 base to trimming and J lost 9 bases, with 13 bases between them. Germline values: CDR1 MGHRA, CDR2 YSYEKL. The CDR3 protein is CASSQVRGEGEQFF. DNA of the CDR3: TGCGCCAGCAGCCAAGTGAGGGGAGAAGGTGAGCAGTTCTTC.

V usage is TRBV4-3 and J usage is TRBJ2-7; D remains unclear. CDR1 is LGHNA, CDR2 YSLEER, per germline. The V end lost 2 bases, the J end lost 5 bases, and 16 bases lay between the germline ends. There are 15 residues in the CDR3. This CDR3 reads CASSQLGGSDNEQYF. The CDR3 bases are TGCGCCAGCAGCCAACTGGGTGGTTCAGACAACGAGCAGTACTTC.

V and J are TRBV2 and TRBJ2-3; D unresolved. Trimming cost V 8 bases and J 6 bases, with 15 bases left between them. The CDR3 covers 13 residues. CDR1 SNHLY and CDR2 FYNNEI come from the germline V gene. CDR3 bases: TGTGCCAGCGGTAGCCAACTGGGGGATACGCAGTATTTT. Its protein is CASGSQLGDTQYF.

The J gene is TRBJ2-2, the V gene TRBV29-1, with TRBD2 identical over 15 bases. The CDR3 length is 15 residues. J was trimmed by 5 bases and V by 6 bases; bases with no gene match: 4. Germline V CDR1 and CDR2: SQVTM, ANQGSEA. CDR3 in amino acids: CSVQGLAGGTGELFF. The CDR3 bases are TGCAGCGTCCAGGGACTAGCGGGAGGTACCGGGGAGCTGTTTTTT.

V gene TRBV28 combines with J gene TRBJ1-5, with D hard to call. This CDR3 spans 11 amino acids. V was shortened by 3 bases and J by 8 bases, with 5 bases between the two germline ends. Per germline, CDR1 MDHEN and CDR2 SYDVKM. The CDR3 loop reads CASSLSEPQHF. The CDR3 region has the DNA TGTGCCAGCAGTTTGAGTGAGCCCCAGCATTTT.

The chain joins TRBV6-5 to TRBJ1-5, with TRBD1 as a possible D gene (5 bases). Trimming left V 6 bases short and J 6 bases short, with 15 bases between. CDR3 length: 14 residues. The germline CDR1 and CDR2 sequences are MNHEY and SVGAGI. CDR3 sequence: CASRKLQGSQPQHF. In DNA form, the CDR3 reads TGTGCCAGCAGGAAACTCCAGGGATCTCAGCCCCAGCATTTT.

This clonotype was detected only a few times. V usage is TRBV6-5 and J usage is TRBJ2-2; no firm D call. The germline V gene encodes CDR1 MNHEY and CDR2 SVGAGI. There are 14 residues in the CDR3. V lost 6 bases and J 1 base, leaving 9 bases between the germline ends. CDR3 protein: CASRIQGNTGELFF. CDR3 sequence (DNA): TGTGCCAGCAGAATACAAGGGAACACCGGGGAGCTGTTTTTT.

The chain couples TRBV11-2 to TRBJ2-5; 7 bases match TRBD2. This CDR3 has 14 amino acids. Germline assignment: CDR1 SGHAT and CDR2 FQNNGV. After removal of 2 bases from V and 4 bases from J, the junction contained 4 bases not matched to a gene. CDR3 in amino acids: CASSLRREVETQYF. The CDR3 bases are TGTGCCAGCAGCTTACGACGGGAGGTAGAGACCCAGTACTTC.

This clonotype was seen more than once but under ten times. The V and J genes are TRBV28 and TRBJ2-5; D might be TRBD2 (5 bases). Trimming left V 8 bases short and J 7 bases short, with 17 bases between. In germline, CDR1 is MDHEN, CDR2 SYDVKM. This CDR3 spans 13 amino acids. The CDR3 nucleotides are TGTGCCAGCGCGCCTAGCCTAGGTGCGACCCAGTACTTC. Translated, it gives CASAPSLGATQYF.

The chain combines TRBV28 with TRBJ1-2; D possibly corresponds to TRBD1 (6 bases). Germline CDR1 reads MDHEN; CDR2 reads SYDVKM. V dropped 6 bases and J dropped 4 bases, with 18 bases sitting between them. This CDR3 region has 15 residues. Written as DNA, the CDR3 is TGTGCCAGCAGCGGGGGATTCGACAGGATCTATGGCTACACCTTC. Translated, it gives CASSGGFDRIYGYTF.

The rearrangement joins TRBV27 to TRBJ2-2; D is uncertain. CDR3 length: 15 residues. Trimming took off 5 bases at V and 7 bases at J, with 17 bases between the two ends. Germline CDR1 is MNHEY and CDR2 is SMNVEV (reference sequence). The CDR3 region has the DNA TGTGCCAGCAGTGAAACCCGGTTGGGCGGCGGGGAGCTGTTTTTT. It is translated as CASSETRLGGGELFF.